This T cell receptor (beta chain) is drawn from a study of OX40 agonist ivuxolimab in advanced cancers. Study-wide context: Intravenous ivuxolimab was administered to patients every 2 weeks at 0.01 to 10 mg/kg.

To note about this clone: Its target is unknown.

The CDR3 contains 15 residues. Germline V lookup: CDR1 MGHRA, CDR2 YSYEKL. V was trimmed by 0 bases and J by 4 bases, leaving 12 bases between them. Profiling relied on immunoSEQ multiplex PCR, and the TCRdb table lists in-frame clones only, not all of them. Found here are tens of thousands of clones, roughly 90% of them singletons; the top ten hold roughly 19%. General study results and limits: Averaging showed that CD8+ T cells had more expanded clones than CD4+ did.

Any history of autoimmune disease or systemic immunosuppression disqualified patients. Sample: CD4+ or CD8+ T cells sorted from blood, taken in a trial of the OX40 agonist ivuxolimab. The chain uses TRBV4-1 and TRBJ1-1; perhaps TRBD1 as D (6 bases). The receptor comes from an adult with an advanced solid tumor such as melanoma, head and neck, liver or kidney cancer. CDR3 protein: CASSQDPGGRTEAFF. CDR3 bases: TGCGCCAGCAGCCAAGATCCGGGGGGGCGCACTGAAGCTTTCTTT.